The entry that follows covers one T cell receptor (beta chain) sequence. Its antigen is still unknown. These data come from a study of cytomegalovirus exposure and HLA in healthy donors. Findings and caveats of the study: In a later analysis, a genetic analysis reported fewer productive-TCR N-insertions in an Asian-associated ancestry cluster than the cohort average. Being productive about 87% or about 30% of the time was typical of most TCR beta V segments in an earlier analysis. Association of fewer than 20,000 TCR beta sequences with HLA alleles was found at 0.05 false discovery rate in a later analysis.

The PCR made use of 60 Vbeta and 13 Jbeta primers. Under the authors' procedure: Later, tens of millions of unique TCR beta chains were counted in an analysis, and about 12 million of them were shared. Sequencing was performed with immunoSEQ multiplex PCR; in TCRdb, only in-frame clones are kept and a portion is missing. V and J calls and clone size follow that table, whereas D and trimming were derived from the DNA. The table shows some 190,000 clones, with 60% to 85% occurring only once. This CDR3 region has 14 residues. V dropped 0 bases and J dropped 2 bases, with 8 bases sitting between them. The germline V gene has CDR1 MNHEY and CDR2 SVGAGI.

This sequence originates from a man in his late teens or twenties in good health and CMV-seronegative. The chain carries TRBV6-5 and TRBJ2-7; D might be TRBD1 (5 bases). The sample taken for sequencing was PBMCs. This CDR3 reads CASSYSRTTYEQYF. CDR3 DNA: TGTGCCAGCAGTTACTCGAGGACAACCTACGAGCAGTACTTC.